This T cell receptor (beta chain) was retrieved from a study of T cells in Graves' hyperthyroidism and ophthalmopathy. Germline lookup yields CDR1 LNHDA and CDR2 SQIVND (reference sequence). CDR3 length equals 12 residues. Trimming removed 1 base at V and 8 bases at J, with 8 bases between. Researchers took RNA transcripts and amplified the TCR beta CDR3 regions from them. TCR CDR3 underwent first-round RT-PCR with the HTBI primer set. TCRdb recomputed calls from the multiplex PCR reads with MiXCR, one row per CDR3 protein. The sample carries under 300,000 distinct CDR3 sequences, about 15% recorded once. This clonotype was picked up many times.

This receptor was identified in a woman aged 45-59 years with Graves' hyperthyroidism that later progressed to Graves' ophthalmopathy. The sample taken for sequencing was blood. The chain couples TRBV19 to TRBJ2-5, with D tentatively TRBD1 (6 bases). CDR3 loop: CASSIAGGTQYF. The CDR3 DNA sequence: TGTGCCAGTAGTATAGCTGGGGGCACCCAGTACTTC.